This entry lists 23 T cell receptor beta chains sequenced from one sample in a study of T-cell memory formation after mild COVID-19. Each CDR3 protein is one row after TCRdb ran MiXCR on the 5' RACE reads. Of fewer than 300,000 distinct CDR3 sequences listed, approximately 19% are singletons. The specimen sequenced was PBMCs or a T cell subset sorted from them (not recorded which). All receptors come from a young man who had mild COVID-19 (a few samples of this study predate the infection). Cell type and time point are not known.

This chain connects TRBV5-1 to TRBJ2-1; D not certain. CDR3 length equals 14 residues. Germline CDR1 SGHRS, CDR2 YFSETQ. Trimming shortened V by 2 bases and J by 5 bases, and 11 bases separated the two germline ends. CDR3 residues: CASSLRTRNNEQFF. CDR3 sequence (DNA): TGCGCCAGCAGCTTAAGGACGCGAAACAATGAGCAGTTCTTC.

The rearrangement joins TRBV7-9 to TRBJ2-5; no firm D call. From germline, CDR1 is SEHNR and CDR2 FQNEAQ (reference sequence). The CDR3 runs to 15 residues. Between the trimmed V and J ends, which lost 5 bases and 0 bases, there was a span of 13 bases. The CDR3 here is CASSPRPEYQETQYF. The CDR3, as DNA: TGTGCCAGCAGCCCAAGACCAGAGTACCAAGAGACCCAGTACTTC.

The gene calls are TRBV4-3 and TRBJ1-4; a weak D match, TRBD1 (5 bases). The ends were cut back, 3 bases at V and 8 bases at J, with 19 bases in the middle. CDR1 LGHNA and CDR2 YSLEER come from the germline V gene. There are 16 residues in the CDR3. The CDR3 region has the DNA TGCGCCAGCAGCCAGTCAGGGACTTTTACGGGGGAAAAACTGTTTTTT. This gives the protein CASSQSGTFTGEKLFF.

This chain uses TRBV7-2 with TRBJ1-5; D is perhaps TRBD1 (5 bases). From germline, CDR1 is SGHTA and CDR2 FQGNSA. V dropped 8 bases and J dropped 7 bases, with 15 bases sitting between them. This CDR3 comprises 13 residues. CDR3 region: CASSSGIEQPQHF. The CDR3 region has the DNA TGTGCCAGCTCGTCAGGGATAGAGCAGCCCCAGCATTTT.

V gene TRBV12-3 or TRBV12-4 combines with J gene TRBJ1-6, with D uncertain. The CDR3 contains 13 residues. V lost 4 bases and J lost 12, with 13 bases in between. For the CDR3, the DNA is TGTGCCAGCAGTTCTGACATAGGAGGACCCCTCCACTTT. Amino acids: CASSSDIGGPLHF.

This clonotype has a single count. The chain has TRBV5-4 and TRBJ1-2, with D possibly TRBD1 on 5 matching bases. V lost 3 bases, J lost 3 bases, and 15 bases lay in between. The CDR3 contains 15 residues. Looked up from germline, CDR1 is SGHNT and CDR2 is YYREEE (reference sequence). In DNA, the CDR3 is TGTGCCAGCAGCTCCACCCGGGACGCCTACTATGGCTACACCTTC. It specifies CASSSTRDAYYGYTF. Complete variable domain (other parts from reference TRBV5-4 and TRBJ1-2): ETGVTQSPTHLIKTRGQQVTLRCSSQSGHNTVSWYQQALGQGPQFIFQYYREEENGRGNFPPRFSGLQFPNYSSELNVNALELDDSALYLCASSSTRDAYYGYTFGSGTRLTVV.

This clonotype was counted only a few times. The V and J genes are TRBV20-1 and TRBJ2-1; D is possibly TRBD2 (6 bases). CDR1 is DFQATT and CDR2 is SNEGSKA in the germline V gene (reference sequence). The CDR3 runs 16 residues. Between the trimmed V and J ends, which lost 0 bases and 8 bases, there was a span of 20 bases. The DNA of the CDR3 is TGCAGTGCTAGAGATAGAGCTAGCGCTGGGTGGTATGAGCAGTTCTTC. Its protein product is CSARDRASAGWYEQFF.

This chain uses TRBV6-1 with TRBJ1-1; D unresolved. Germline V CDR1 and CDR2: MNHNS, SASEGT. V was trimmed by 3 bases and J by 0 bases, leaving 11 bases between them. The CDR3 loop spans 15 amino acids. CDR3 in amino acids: CASSDWEAMNTEAFF. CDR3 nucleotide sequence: TGTGCCAGCAGTGACTGGGAGGCGATGAACACTGAAGCTTTCTTT.

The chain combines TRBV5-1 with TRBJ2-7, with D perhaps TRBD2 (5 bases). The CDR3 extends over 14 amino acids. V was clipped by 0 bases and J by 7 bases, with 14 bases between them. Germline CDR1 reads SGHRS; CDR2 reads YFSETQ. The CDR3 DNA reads TGCGCCAGCAGCTTGGCGGGGTCTGCAAGGGAGCAGTACTTC. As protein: CASSLAGSAREQYF.

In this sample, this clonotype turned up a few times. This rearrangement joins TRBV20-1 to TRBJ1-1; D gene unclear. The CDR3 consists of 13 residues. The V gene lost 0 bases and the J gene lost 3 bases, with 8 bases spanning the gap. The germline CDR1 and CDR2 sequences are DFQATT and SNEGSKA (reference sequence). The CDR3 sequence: CSARDLGDTEAFF. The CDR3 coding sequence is TGCAGTGCTAGAGATCTCGGGGACACTGAAGCTTTCTTT.

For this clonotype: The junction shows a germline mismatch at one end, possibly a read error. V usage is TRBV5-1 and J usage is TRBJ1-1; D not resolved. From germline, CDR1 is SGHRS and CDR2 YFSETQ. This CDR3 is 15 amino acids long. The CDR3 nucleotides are TGCGCCAGCAGTTTGGCCACTACTAGGAACACTGAAGCTTTCTTT. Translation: CASSLATTRNTEAFF.

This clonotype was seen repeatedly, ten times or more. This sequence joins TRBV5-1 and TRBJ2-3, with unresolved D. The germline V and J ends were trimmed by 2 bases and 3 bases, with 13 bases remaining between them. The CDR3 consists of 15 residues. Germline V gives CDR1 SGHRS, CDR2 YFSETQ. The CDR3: CASSFTGVGTDTQYF. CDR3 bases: TGCGCCAGCAGCTTTACGGGCGTTGGTACAGATACGCAGTATTTT.

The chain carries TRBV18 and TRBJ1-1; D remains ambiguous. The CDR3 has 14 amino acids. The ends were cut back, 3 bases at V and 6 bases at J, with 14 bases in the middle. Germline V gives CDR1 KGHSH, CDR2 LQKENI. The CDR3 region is CASSPLHGRAEAFF. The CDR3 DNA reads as TGTGCCAGCTCACCCCTCCATGGGAGGGCTGAAGCTTTCTTT.

Here the CDR3 reads CASSTLFSNTEAFF. The CDR3 region has the DNA TGCGCCAGCAGCACACTTTTTAGTAACACTGAAGCTTTCTTT. The rearrangement uses TRBV5-1 and TRBJ1-1; D is uncertain. The CDR3 is made up of 14 amino acids. From germline, CDR1 is SGHRS and CDR2 YFSETQ. The V and J ends lost 4 bases and 2 bases respectively, with 12 bases between them.

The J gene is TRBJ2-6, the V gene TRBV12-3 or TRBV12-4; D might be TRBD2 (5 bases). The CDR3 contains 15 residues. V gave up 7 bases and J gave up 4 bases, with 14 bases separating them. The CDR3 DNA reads TGTGCCAGCACTCTCCGAGGGTTGGGGGCCAACGTCCTGACTTTC. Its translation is CASTLRGLGANVLTF.

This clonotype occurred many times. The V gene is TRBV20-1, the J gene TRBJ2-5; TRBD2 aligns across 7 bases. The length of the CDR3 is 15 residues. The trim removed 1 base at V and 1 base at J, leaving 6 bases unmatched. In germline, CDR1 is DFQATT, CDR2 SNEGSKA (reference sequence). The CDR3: CSARGDPGGQETQYF. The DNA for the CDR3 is TGCAGTGCTAGAGGCGACCCGGGGGGCCAAGAGACCCAGTACTTC.

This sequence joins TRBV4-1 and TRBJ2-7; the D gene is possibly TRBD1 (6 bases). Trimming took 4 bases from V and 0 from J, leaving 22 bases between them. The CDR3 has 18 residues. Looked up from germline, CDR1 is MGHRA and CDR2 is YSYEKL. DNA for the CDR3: TGCGCCAGCAGCCGAGAACCTCACGGGACACTAAGCTCCTACGAGCAGTACGTC. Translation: CASSREPHGTLSSYEQYV.

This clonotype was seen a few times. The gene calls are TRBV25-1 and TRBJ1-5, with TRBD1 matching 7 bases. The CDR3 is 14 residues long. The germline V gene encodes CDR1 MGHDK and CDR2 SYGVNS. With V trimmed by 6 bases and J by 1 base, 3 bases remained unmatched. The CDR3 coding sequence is TGTGCCAGCAGCGCAGGGGGAAGCAATCAGCCCCAGCATTTT. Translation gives CASSAGGSNQPQHF.

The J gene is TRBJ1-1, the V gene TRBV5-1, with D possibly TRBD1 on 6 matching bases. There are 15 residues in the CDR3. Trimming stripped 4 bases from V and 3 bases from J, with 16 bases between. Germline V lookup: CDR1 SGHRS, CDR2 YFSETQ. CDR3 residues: CASSLPGEMDTEAFF. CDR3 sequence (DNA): TGCGCCAGCAGCCTACCAGGGGAGATGGACACTGAAGCTTTCTTT.

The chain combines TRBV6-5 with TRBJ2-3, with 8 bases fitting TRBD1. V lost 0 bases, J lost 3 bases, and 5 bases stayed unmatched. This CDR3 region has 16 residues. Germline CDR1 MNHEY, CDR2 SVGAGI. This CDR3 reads CASSYSQGVITDTQYF. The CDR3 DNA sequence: TGTGCCAGCAGTTACTCACAGGGGGTGATTACAGATACGCAGTATTTT.

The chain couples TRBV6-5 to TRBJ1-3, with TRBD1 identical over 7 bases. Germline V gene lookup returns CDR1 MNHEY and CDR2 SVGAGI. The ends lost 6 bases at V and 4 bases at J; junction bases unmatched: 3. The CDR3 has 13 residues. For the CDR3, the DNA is TGTGCCAGCAGAACAGGGGCGGGAAACACCATATATTTT. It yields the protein CASRTGAGNTIYF.

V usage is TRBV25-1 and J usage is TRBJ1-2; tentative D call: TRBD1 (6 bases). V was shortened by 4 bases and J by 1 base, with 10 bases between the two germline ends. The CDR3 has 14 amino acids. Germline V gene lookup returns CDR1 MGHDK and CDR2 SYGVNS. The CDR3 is CASSGLGGNYGYTF. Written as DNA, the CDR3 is TGTGCCAGCAGTGGACTAGGGGGTAACTATGGCTACACCTTC.

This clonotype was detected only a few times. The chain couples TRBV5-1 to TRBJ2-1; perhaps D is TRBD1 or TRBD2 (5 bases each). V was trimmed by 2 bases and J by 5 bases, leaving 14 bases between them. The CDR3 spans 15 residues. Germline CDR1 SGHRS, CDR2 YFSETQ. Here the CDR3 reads CASSFRRGDHNEQFF. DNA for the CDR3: TGCGCCAGCAGCTTTAGACGAGGGGACCACAATGAGCAGTTCTTC.